Listed below are T cell receptor beta chains from one sample, sequenced in a study of vaccination effects on CD4 cells after COVID-19. Generated by immunoSEQ multiplex PCR, the TCRdb table keeps only in-frame clones and is missing some. The sample lists fewer than 40,000 clones, 74% occurring once. These receptors' targets are unknown. Material: CD4+ T cells from PBMCs cultured without peptide, obtained after COVID-19 vaccination. Receptor source: a human donor who received a COVID-19 vaccine. Both conserved end residues are part of each CDR3. Each record gives: CDR3 DNA, CDR3 protein, V gene, D gene, J gene, clone size. The D gene is left open where the match is weak. Clone size is stated in some rows and not others, as once, few, many or a class when expanded.

CDR3 DNA: TGTGCCAGCAGACACTCCGGGACCCTCTTACGCGGGGAGCTGTTTTTT; CDR3 protein: CASRHSGTLLRGELFF; V gene: TRBV2; D gene: .; J gene: TRBJ2-2; clone size: .
CDR3 DNA: TGCAGCGTTGAAGAGTCAGGGGTTGAGCAGTACTTC; CDR3 protein: CSVEESGVEQYF; V gene: TRBV29-1; D gene: .; J gene: TRBJ2-7; clone size: .
CDR3 DNA: TGTGCCAGCAGGGCTAGCGGCACTGAAGCTTTCTTT; CDR3 protein: CASRASGTEAFF; V gene: TRBV12-3/TRBV12-4; D gene: .; J gene: TRBJ1-1; clone size: once
CDR3 DNA: TGCGCCAGCAGCCAACCAAGCAGGGGGCCTTCACCCCTCCACTTT; CDR3 protein: CASSQPSRGPSPLHF; V gene: TRBV4-1; D gene: TRBD1; J gene: TRBJ1-6; clone size: .
CDR3 DNA: TGTGCCAGCTGGGGCGGGGCTAGCGGGGAGACCCAGTACTTC; CDR3 protein: CASWGGASGETQYF; V gene: TRBV6-5; D gene: TRBD2; J gene: TRBJ2-5; clone size: .
CDR3 DNA: TGTGCCAGCAGTTTCGCCACGGGGCCTGGAGGTACGCAGTATTTT; CDR3 protein: CASSFATGPGGTQYF; V gene: TRBV27; D gene: .; J gene: TRBJ2-3; clone size: once
CDR3 DNA: TGTGCCACCAGTGACGAGAATGAGGGAAGGGGAAGCACCTTC; CDR3 protein: CATSDENEGRGSTF; V gene: TRBV24-1; D gene: .; J gene: TRBJ1-2; clone size: .
CDR3 DNA: TGTGCCAGCAGCACGGACAGGGGGCCCTATGGCTACACCTTC; CDR3 protein: CASSTDRGPYGYTF; V gene: TRBV7-2; D gene: TRBD1; J gene: TRBJ1-2; clone size: .
CDR3 DNA: TGCGCCAGCAGCCAAGATTTAGCGACCGAGCAGTACTTC; CDR3 protein: CASSQDLATEQYF; V gene: TRBV4-3; D gene: .; J gene: TRBJ2-7; clone size: .
CDR3 DNA: TGTGCCAGCAGCTTAGGAGGGTATAACACCGGGGAGCTGTTTTTT; CDR3 protein: CASSLGGYNTGELFF; V gene: TRBV7-9; D gene: .; J gene: TRBJ2-2; clone size: .
CDR3 DNA: TGTGCCAGCAGTCCAAAGCGGACAGGGGTTGGCAATCAGCCCCAGCATTTT; CDR3 protein: CASSPKRTGVGNQPQHF; V gene: TRBV27; D gene: TRBD1; J gene: TRBJ1-5; clone size: few
CDR3 DNA: TGTGCCAGCAGTTCCCGGACAGGGAAACGGGACACCGGGGAGCTGTTTTTT; CDR3 protein: CASSSRTGKRDTGELFF; V gene: TRBV28; D gene: TRBD1; J gene: TRBJ2-2; clone size: .
CDR3 DNA: TGTGCCAGTAGTAATCAGGGGGGGAACACTGAAGCTTTCTTT; CDR3 protein: CASSNQGGNTEAFF; V gene: TRBV19; D gene: TRBD1; J gene: TRBJ1-1; clone size: .
CDR3 DNA: TGCAGCGTGGGTTTAGGGGGCGCGTTTGATGGCTACACCTTC; CDR3 protein: CSVGLGGAFDGYTF; V gene: TRBV29-1; D gene: TRBD1; J gene: TRBJ1-2; clone size: .
CDR3 DNA: TGTGCCAGCAGCTTAGCGGCCCAGCGGAAGAGCTCTGGGGCCAACGTCCTGACTTTC; CDR3 protein: CASSLAAQRKSSGANVLTF; V gene: TRBV7-8; D gene: .; J gene: TRBJ2-6; clone size: .
CDR3 DNA: TGCGCCAGCAGCCAAGTCTTTGCAGGGGTTATGGGTGGCTACACCTTC; CDR3 protein: CASSQVFAGVMGGYTF; V gene: TRBV4-3; D gene: .; J gene: TRBJ1-2; clone size: .
CDR3 DNA: TGTGCCAGCAGCTTAAGTGGGGGGCCCCAGCATTTT; CDR3 protein: CASSLSGGPQHF; V gene: TRBV7-9; D gene: .; J gene: TRBJ1-5; clone size: few
CDR3 DNA: TGCGCCAGCAGCTTAGGACTAGCGGGGGGGTTTAATGAGCAGTTCTTC; CDR3 protein: CASSLGLAGGFNEQFF; V gene: TRBV5-1; D gene: TRBD2; J gene: TRBJ2-1; clone size: .
CDR3 DNA: TGTGCCAGCAGCCGACCCGCCAGGGGAGATGAGCAGTTCTTC; CDR3 protein: CASSRPARGDEQFF; V gene: TRBV3-1/TRBV3-2; D gene: .; J gene: TRBJ2-1; clone size: .
CDR3 DNA: TGTGCCAGCAGCTTGTTTTCCGGGGCTCTCCTTAACTATGGCTACACCTTC; CDR3 protein: CASSLFSGALLNYGYTF; V gene: TRBV7-9; D gene: .; J gene: TRBJ1-2; clone size: .
CDR3 DNA: TGTGCCACCAGCCGGGGGGCCCTCTTTTTCGAGCAGTACTTC; CDR3 protein: CATSRGALFFEQYF; V gene: TRBV15; D gene: .; J gene: TRBJ2-7; clone size: .
CDR3 DNA: TGTGCCAGCTCCTCAGATGCCATGTTGAACACTGAAGCTTTCTTT; CDR3 protein: CASSSDAMLNTEAFF; V gene: TRBV18; D gene: .; J gene: TRBJ1-1; clone size: .
CDR3 DNA: TGTGCCAGCAGTCGGGACAGTTTCAATCAGCCCCAGCATTTT; CDR3 protein: CASSRDSFNQPQHF; V gene: TRBV6-2/TRBV6-3; D gene: TRBD1; J gene: TRBJ1-5; clone size: .
CDR3 DNA: TGTGCCAGCAGCTTAGGGGGCGCCTATGGCTACACCTTC; CDR3 protein: CASSLGGAYGYTF; V gene: TRBV11-2; D gene: .; J gene: TRBJ1-2; clone size: once
CDR3 DNA: TGTGCCAGCAGGCCCCGAGGGGTGGACACTGAAGCTTTCTTT; CDR3 protein: CASRPRGVDTEAFF; V gene: TRBV6-6; D gene: .; J gene: TRBJ1-1; clone size: .
CDR3 DNA: TGTGCCAGCAGCTCCGGGACTATCCAAGAGACCCAGTACTTC; CDR3 protein: CASSSGTIQETQYF; V gene: TRBV6-5; D gene: TRBD2; J gene: TRBJ2-5; clone size: .
CDR3 DNA: TGTGCCAGCAGCCAAGGGAGAGCAGGAGGGGCTTTCTTT; CDR3 protein: CASSQGRAGGAFF; V gene: TRBV14; D gene: .; J gene: TRBJ1-1; clone size: few
CDR3 DNA: TGTGCCAGCAGCCAAGATCTTGGGACAGGGGCTTGGTCTGAAGCTTTCTTT; CDR3 protein: CASSQDLGTGAWSEAFF; V gene: TRBV3-1/TRBV3-2; D gene: TRBD1; J gene: TRBJ1-1; clone size: .
CDR3 DNA: TGTGCCATCAGTCTAAGGGGGGGAGGCGAGGGGAACTATGGCTACACCTTC; CDR3 protein: CAISLRGGGEGNYGYTF; V gene: TRBV10-3; D gene: .; J gene: TRBJ1-2; clone size: .
CDR3 DNA: TGTGCCATCAGCCAAGACAGGGCTAGCACTGAAGCTTTCTTT; CDR3 protein: CAISQDRASTEAFF; V gene: TRBV10-3; D gene: TRBD1; J gene: TRBJ1-1; clone size: .
CDR3 DNA: TGTGCCAGCAGTTTATATCGGTCACCCCTCCACTTT; CDR3 protein: CASSLYRSPLHF; V gene: TRBV12-3/TRBV12-4; D gene: .; J gene: TRBJ1-6; clone size: .
CDR3 DNA: TGTGCTAGCAGCTTCGGGCAAGAGACCCAGTACTTC; CDR3 protein: CASSFGQETQYF; V gene: TRBV7-7; D gene: .; J gene: TRBJ2-5; clone size: .
CDR3 DNA: TGTGCCAGCAGCCCCAGGATAACTAACTATGGCTACACCTTC; CDR3 protein: CASSPRITNYGYTF; V gene: TRBV3-1/TRBV3-2; D gene: .; J gene: TRBJ1-2; clone size: few
CDR3 DNA: TGTGCCAGCAGTTTATTTGGACTAGCGGGAGCTTCAGATACGCAGTATTTT; CDR3 protein: CASSLFGLAGASDTQYF; V gene: TRBV27; D gene: TRBD2; J gene: TRBJ2-3; clone size: once
CDR3 DNA: TGCAGTGCTGGTAGCACAGATACGCAGTATTTT; CDR3 protein: CSAGSTDTQYF; V gene: TRBV20-1; D gene: .; J gene: TRBJ2-3; clone size: .
CDR3 DNA: TGTGCCAGCAGCTTAGTCGGGCGGGGGAACACCGGGGAGCTGTTTTTT; CDR3 protein: CASSLVGRGNTGELFF; V gene: TRBV7-6; D gene: .; J gene: TRBJ2-2; clone size: once
CDR3 DNA: TGTGCCAGCAGTGAACGGGGGGCCTCCTACAATGAGCAGTTCTTC; CDR3 protein: CASSERGASYNEQFF; V gene: TRBV2; D gene: .; J gene: TRBJ2-1; clone size: .
CDR3 DNA: TGTGCCAGCAGCCCGGCTTGGGGTAGTCAGGACGGGGAGCTGTTTTTT; CDR3 protein: CASSPAWGSQDGELFF; V gene: TRBV7-3; D gene: .; J gene: TRBJ2-2; clone size: .
CDR3 DNA: TGTGCCAGCAGAGGACGGGTTCGCTCTGGAAACACCATATATTTT; CDR3 protein: CASRGRVRSGNTIYF; V gene: TRBV6-4; D gene: .; J gene: TRBJ1-3; clone size: .
CDR3 DNA: TGTGCCAGCTCACCACCGGGACAGGGAGACATTCAGTACTTC; CDR3 protein: CASSPPGQGDIQYF; V gene: TRBV18; D gene: TRBD1; J gene: TRBJ2-4; clone size: .
CDR3 DNA: TGTGCCAGCAGCGAGAGCCGGGACGAATTCCACAAAGCTTTCTTT; CDR3 protein: CASSESRDEFHKAFF; V gene: TRBV7-9; D gene: .; J gene: TRBJ1-1; clone size: .
CDR3 DNA: TGCGCCAGCAGCTTGGCTCTCGGGAGCGGAGAGACCCAGTACTTC; CDR3 protein: CASSLALGSGETQYF; V gene: TRBV5-1; D gene: .; J gene: TRBJ2-5; clone size: .
CDR3 DNA: TGCGCCAGCAGCTGGGACAGTCTTAATTCACCCCTCCACTTT; CDR3 protein: CASSWDSLNSPLHF; V gene: TRBV5-1; D gene: TRBD1; J gene: TRBJ1-6; clone size: .
CDR3 DNA: TGTGCCAGCAGCTTAGTGTCTGGGGGGGGGAGAACCTACGAGCAGTACTTC; CDR3 protein: CASSLVSGGGRTYEQYF; V gene: TRBV7-2; D gene: TRBD2; J gene: TRBJ2-7; clone size: .
CDR3 DNA: TGTGCCAGCAGCCCGGGACGTTATGGCTACACCTTC; CDR3 protein: CASSPGRYGYTF; V gene: TRBV7-2; D gene: .; J gene: TRBJ1-2; clone size: .
CDR3 DNA: TGTGCCAGCAGTTTAGTCCGAGGGGGTACTGAAGCTTTCTTT; CDR3 protein: CASSLVRGGTEAFF; V gene: TRBV27; D gene: .; J gene: TRBJ1-1; clone size: .
CDR3 DNA: TGTGCCAGCAGTTTATCCCCTTCGGGGAATGAGCAGTTCTTC; CDR3 protein: CASSLSPSGNEQFF; V gene: TRBV27; D gene: .; J gene: TRBJ2-1; clone size: .
CDR3 DNA: TGTGCCAGCAGCCTGACAGGGGGAAGGAATGAGCAGTTCTTC; CDR3 protein: CASSLTGGRNEQFF; V gene: TRBV7-9; D gene: TRBD1; J gene: TRBJ2-1; clone size: few
CDR3 DNA: TGTGCCAGCAGTTTAAAAGGTGGCAACTATGGCTACACCTTC; CDR3 protein: CASSLKGGNYGYTF; V gene: TRBV27; D gene: .; J gene: TRBJ1-2; clone size: .
CDR3 DNA: TGTGCCAGCCGGATGGAACAGGGGACGGGTGGAGGCTACACCTTC; CDR3 protein: CASRMEQGTGGGYTF; V gene: TRBV6-4; D gene: TRBD1; J gene: TRBJ1-2; clone size: .
CDR3 DNA: TGTGCCAGCAGTCCAGGCTATGGCTACACCTTC; CDR3 protein: CASSPGYGYTF; V gene: TRBV12-3/TRBV12-4; D gene: .; J gene: TRBJ1-2; clone size: once
CDR3 DNA: TGTGCCAGCAGCTTAGATTCCGGGGCCCGTAGGGAGCAGTACTTC; CDR3 protein: CASSLDSGARREQYF; V gene: TRBV7-2; D gene: .; J gene: TRBJ2-7; clone size: .
CDR3 DNA: TGTGCCAGCAGCGCCTCACAGGGACCCGACTATGGCTACACCTTC; CDR3 protein: CASSASQGPDYGYTF; V gene: TRBV11-2; D gene: .; J gene: TRBJ1-2; clone size: .
CDR3 DNA: TGTGCCAGCAGTTTAGCTTGGAGGACCAACACTGAAGCTTTCTTT; CDR3 protein: CASSLAWRTNTEAFF; V gene: TRBV27; D gene: .; J gene: TRBJ1-1; clone size: .
CDR3 DNA: TGTGCCAGCAGCAGAATCGCGGGACTAGCGATGGAGACCCAGTACTTC; CDR3 protein: CASSRIAGLAMETQYF; V gene: TRBV7-6; D gene: TRBD2; J gene: TRBJ2-5; clone size: once
CDR3 DNA: TGTGCCAGCAGCTTAGGCCCCTTGGACGAGCAGTACTTC; CDR3 protein: CASSLGPLDEQYF; V gene: TRBV7-2; D gene: .; J gene: TRBJ2-7; clone size: .
CDR3 DNA: TGTGCCAGCAGCGTAGGCCCTCCGCTAGCGGAGGGAGAGACCCAGTACTTC; CDR3 protein: CASSVGPPLAEGETQYF; V gene: TRBV9; D gene: TRBD2; J gene: TRBJ2-5; clone size: .
CDR3 DNA: TGTGCCAGCAGCTTAGCCCCTTCGGGCCAGCCCCAGCATTTT; CDR3 protein: CASSLAPSGQPQHF; V gene: TRBV11-2; D gene: .; J gene: TRBJ1-5; clone size: .